The T cell receptor beta chain described here comes from a study (dated by TCRdb to 2012 to 2015). TCRdb names Illumina Genome Analyzer IIx as the instrument used. The public sequencing data were trimmed at Q25 with fastp and processed into clonotypes with MiXCR by TCRdb, which kept only in-frame beta chains. Rows are unified per CDR3 protein, each entry keeping the most common DNA and genes. Present in this sample are 6,500 to 8,500 distinct CDR3 sequences, roughly a third of which were seen just once. The top ten hold about a fifth of the sample. A word on this clonotype: Its antigen target is currently unknown. Within one base of it there is no much larger clone, and no base qualities were kept.

Sequenced sample: blood. The TCR was taken from a human donor.

CDR3 protein: CSARVPPTATSGRDNEQFF. The nucleotide sequence is TGCAGTGCTAGAGTTCCCCCCACTGCAACTAGCGGGAGGGACAATGAGCAGTTCTTC. Rearrangement joined TRBV20-1 to TRBJ2-1; 13 of the junction bases match TRBD2. CDR1 DFQATT and CDR2 SNEGSKA were looked up in the germline V gene (reference sequence). Germline trimming: 1 base from V, 5 bases from J; junction bases outside gene matches: 14. Measured from the cysteine to the phenylalanine, the CDR3 is 19 residues long. The retained sequence is limited to the CDR3, 57 bases, with the frame set at the first base.